This TCR beta chain was obtained from a study of T cell responses to AZD1222 COVID-19 vaccine. The CDR3 consists of 15 residues. V lost 0 bases and J 2 bases, leaving 9 bases between the germline ends. Germline V lookup: CDR1 MNHEY, CDR2 SMNVEV (reference sequence). Comment on this clone: Its antigen is currently unknown.

General observations from the study: A mostly white British donor set with more females was recruited, and clonal diversity was possibly underestimated. Reports indicate that nearly half of spike-specific TCRs are directed at unmutated variant regions.

TCRdb keeps only in-frame clones here, not all; method: immunoSEQ multiplex PCR. This table has roughly 80,000 clones, roughly 90% appearing once. The V and J genes are TRBV27 and TRBJ2-3, with D tentatively TRBD2 (5 bases). The material was peripheral blood, obtained on day 0 of MenACWY control vaccination. The origin of this receptor is an adult in good health. As DNA, the CDR3 is TGTGCCAGCAGTTTATCTCGGACTCTCACAGATACGCAGTATTTT. Translating gives CASSLSRTLTDTQYF.